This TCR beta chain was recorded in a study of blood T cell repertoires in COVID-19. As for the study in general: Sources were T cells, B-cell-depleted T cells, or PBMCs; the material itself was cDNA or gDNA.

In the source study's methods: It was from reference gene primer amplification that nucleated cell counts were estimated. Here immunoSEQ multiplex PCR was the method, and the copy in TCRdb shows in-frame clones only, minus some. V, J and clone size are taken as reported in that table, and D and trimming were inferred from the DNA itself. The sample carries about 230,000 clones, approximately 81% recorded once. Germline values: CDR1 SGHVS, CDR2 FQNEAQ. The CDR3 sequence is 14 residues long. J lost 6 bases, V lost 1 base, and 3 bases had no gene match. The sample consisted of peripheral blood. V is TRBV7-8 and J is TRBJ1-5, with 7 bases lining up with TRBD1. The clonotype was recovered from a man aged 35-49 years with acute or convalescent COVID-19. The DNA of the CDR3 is TGTGCCAGCAGCTTAGAGGGGGCGCGTCAGCCCCAGCATTTT. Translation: CASSLEGARQPQHF.